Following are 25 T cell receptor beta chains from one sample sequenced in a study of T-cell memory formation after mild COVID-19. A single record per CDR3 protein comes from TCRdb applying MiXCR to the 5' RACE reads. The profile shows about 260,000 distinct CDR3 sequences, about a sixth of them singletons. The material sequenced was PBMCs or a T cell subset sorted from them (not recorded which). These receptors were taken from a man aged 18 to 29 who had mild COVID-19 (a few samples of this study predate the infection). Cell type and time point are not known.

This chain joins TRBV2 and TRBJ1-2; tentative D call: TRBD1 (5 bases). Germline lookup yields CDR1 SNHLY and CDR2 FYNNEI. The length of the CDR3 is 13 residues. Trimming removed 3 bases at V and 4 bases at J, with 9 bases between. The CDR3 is CASSDRQFYGYTF. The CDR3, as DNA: TGTGCCAGCAGTGATAGACAGTTCTATGGCTACACCTTC.

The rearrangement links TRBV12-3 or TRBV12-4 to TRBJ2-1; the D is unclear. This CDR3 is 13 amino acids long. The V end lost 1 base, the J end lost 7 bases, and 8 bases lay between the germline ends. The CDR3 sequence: CASSLGPRNEQFF. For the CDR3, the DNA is TGTGCCAGCAGTTTAGGTCCAAGAAATGAGCAGTTCTTC.

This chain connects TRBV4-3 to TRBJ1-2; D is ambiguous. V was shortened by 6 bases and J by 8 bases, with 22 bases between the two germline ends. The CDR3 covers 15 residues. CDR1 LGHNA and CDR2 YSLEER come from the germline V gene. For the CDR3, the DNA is TGCGCCAGCAGACAAAATCCGACGGCCTCAACGGGCTACACCTTC. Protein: CASRQNPTASTGYTF.

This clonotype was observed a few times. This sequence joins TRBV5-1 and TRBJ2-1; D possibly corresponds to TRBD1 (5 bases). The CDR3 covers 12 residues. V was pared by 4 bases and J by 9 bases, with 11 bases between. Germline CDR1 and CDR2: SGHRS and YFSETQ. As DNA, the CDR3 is TGCGCCAGCAGCCCAGAAGACAGTGAGCAGTTCTTC. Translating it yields CASSPEDSEQFF.

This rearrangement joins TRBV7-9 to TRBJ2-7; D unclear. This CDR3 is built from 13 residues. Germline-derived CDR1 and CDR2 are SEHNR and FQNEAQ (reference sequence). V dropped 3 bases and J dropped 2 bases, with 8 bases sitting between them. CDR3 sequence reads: CASSFGSAYEQYF. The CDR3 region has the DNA TGTGCCAGCAGCTTTGGGTCAGCCTACGAGCAGTACTTC.

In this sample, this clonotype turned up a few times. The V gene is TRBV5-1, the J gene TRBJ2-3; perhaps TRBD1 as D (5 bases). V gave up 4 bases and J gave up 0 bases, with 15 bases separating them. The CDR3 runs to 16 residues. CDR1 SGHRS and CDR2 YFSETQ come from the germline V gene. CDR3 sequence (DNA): TGCGCCAGCAGCAGGGGCGTGGGCCTTAGCACAGATACGCAGTATTTT. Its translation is CASSRGVGLSTDTQYF.

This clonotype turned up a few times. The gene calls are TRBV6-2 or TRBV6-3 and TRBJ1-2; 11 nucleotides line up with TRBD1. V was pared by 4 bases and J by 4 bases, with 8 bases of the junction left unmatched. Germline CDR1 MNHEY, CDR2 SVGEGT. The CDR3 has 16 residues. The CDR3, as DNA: TGTGCCAGCAGTTGGCTCGGGACAGGGGGAAGCTATGGCTACACCTTC. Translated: CASSWLGTGGSYGYTF.

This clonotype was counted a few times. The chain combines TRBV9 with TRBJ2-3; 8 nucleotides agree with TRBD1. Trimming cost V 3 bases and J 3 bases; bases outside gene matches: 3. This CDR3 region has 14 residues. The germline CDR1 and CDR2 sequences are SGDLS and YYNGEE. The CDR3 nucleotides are TGTGCCAGCAGCGCAAGGACAGGGACAGATACGCAGTATTTT. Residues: CASSARTGTDTQYF.

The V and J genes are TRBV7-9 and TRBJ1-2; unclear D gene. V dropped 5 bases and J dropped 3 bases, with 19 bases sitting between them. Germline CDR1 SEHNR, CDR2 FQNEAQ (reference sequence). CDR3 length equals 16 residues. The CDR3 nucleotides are TGTGCCAGCAGCCCAGGCCCGGGGTCCTCATACTATGGCTACACCTTC. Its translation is CASSPGPGSSYYGYTF.

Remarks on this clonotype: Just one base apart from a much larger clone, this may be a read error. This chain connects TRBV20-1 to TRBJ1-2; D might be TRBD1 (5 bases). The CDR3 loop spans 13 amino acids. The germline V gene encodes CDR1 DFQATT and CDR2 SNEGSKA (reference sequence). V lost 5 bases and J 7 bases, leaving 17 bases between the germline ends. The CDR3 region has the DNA TGCAGTGCTGACCCCCACGGGGCGGGTGGCTACACCTTC. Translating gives CSADPHGAGGYTF.

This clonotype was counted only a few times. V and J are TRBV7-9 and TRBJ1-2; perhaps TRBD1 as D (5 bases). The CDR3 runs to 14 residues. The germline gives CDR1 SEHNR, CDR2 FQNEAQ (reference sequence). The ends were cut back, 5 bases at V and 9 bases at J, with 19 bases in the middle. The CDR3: CASSVRPGGERYTF. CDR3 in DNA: TGTGCCAGCAGCGTCCGGCCGGGAGGGGAACGCTACACCTTC. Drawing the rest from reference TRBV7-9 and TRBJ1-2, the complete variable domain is DTGVSQNPRHKITKRGQNVTFRCDPISEHNRLYWYRQTLGQGPEFLTYFQNEAQLEKSRLLSDRFSAERPKGSFSTLEIQRTEQGDSAMYLCASSVRPGGERYTFGSGTRLTVV.

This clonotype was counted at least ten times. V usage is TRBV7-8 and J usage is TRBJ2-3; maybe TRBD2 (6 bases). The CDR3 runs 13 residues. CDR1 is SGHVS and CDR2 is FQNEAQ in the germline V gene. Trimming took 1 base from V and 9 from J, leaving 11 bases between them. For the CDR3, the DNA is TGTGCCAGCAGCTTAGATAGCGGTATAACGCAGTATTTT. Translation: CASSLDSGITQYF.

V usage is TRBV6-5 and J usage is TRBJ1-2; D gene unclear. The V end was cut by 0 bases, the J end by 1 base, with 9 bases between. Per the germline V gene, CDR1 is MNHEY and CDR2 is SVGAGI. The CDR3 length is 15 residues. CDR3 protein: CASSYSSSDNYGYTF. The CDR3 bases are TGTGCCAGCAGTTACTCGTCCAGCGATAACTATGGCTACACCTTC.

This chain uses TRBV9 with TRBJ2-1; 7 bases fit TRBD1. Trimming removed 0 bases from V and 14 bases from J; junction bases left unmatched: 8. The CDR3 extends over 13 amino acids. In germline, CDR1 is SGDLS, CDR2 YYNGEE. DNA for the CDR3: TGTGCCAGCAGCGTAGCCGGGACAGAGACTAAGTTCTTC. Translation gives CASSVAGTETKFF.

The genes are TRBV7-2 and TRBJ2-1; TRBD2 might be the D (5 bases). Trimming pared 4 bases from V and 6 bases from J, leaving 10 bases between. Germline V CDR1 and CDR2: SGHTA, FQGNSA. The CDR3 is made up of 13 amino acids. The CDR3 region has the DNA TGTGCCAGCAGCTCGCGGGCAGCCAATGAGCAGTTCTTC. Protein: CASSSRAANEQFF.

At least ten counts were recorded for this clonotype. The CDR3 region has the DNA TGTGCCAGCAGCGAACAGGGGGGCACCGGGGAGCTGTTTTTT. It codes for CASSEQGGTGELFF. This sequence joins TRBV7-9 and TRBJ2-2; TRBD1 agrees at 8 bases. Trimming cost V 5 bases and J 4 bases; bases outside gene matches: 3. The CDR3 runs 14 residues. Germline V CDR1 and CDR2: SEHNR, FQNEAQ (reference sequence).

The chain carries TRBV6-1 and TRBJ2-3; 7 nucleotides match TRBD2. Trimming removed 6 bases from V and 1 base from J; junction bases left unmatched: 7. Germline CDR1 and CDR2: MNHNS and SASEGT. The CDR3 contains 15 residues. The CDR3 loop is CASSGTTLRTDTQYF. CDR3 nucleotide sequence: TGTGCCAGCAGCGGGACTACCCTTCGCACAGATACGCAGTATTTT.

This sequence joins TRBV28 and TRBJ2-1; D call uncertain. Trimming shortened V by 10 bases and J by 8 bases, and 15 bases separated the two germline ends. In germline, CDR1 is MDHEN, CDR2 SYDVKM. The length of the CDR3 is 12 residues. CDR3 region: CATGYDHDEQFF. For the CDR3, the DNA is TGTGCCACCGGTTATGACCACGATGAGCAGTTCTTC.

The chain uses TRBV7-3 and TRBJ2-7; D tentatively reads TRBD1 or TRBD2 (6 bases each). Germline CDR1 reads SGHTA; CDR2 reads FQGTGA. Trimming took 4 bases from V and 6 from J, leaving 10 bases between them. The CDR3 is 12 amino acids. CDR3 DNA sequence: TGTGCCAGCAGCTCGGAGGGGGGCGAGCAGTACTTC. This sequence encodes CASSSEGGEQYF.

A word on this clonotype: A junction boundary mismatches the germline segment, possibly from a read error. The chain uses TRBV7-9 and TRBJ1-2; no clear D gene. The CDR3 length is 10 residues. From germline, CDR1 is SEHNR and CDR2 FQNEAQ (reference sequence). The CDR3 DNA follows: TGTGCCAGCAGCTTCCTGGGCGAGAACTTC. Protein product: CASSFLGENF. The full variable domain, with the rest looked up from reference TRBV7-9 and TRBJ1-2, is DTGVSQNPRHKITKRGQNVTFRCDPISEHNRLYWYRQTLGQGPEFLTYFQNEAQLEKSRLLSDRFSAERPKGSFSTLEIQRTEQGDSAMYLCASSFLGENFGSGTRLTVV.

CDR3 DNA sequence: TGCAGCGTAGGGCTAGCGGGGGGCCGGCAGACCCAGTACTTC. It translates to CSVGLAGGRQTQYF. This chain connects TRBV29-1 to TRBJ2-5; TRBD2 matches 11 bases. The J segment lost 6 bases and the V segment lost 6 bases, leaving 9 bases of the junction unmatched. CDR3 size: 14 residues. From germline, CDR1 is SQVTM and CDR2 ANQGSEA.

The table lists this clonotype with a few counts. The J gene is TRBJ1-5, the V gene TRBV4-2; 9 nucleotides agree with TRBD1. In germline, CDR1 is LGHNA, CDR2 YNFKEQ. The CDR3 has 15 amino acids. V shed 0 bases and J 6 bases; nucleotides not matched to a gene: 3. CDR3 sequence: CASSQEGQGPQPQHF. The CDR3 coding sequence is TGTGCCAGCAGCCAAGAAGGACAGGGGCCTCAGCCCCAGCATTTT.

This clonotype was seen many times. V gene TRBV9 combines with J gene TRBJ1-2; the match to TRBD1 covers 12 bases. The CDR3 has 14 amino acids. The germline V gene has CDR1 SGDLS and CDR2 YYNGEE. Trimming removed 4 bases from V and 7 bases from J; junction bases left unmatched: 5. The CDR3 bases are TGTGCCAGCAGCTACGGGACAGGGGGCACTGGCTACACCTTC. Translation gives CASSYGTGGTGYTF.

The CDR3 region has the DNA TGTGCCAGCAGCTTTTTACACGGTTTTGAAGCTTTCTTT. The encoded protein is CASSFLHGFEAFF. The gene calls are TRBV7-2 and TRBJ1-1; D gene uncertain. Germline CDR1 is SGHTA and CDR2 is FQGNSA. V was shortened by 3 bases and J by 7 bases, with 12 bases between the two germline ends. The CDR3 totals 13 residues.

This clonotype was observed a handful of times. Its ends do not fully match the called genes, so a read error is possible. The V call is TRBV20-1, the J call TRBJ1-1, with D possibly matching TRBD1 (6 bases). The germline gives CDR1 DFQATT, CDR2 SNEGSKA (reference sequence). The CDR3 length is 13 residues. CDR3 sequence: CSAREGGRTEAFF. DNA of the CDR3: TGCAGTGCTCGAGAAGGGGGTAGGACTGAAGCTTTCTTT.